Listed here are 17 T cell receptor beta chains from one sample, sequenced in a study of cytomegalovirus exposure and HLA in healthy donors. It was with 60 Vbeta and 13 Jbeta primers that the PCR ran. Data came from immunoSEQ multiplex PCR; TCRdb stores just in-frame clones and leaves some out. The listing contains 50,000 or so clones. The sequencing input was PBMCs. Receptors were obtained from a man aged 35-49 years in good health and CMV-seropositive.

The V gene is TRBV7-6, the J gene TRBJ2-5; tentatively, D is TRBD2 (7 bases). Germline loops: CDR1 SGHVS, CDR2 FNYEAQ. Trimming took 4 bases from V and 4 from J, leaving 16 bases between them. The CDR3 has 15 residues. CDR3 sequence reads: CASSSTRGAGETQYF. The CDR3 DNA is TGTGCCAGCAGCTCTACCCGGGGGGCCGGAGAGACCCAGTACTTC.

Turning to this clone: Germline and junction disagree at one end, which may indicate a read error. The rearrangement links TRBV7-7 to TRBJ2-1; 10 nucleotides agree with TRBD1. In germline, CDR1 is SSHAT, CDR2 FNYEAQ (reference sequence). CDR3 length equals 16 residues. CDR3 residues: CASSLHRDRGYNEQFF. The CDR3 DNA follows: TGTGCTAGCAGCCTTCACCGGGACAGGGGCTACAATGAGCAGTTCTTC. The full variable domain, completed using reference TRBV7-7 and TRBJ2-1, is GAGVSQSPRYKVTKRGQDVTLRCDPISSHATLYWYQQALGQGPEFLTYFNYEAQPDKSGLPSDRFSAERPEGSISTLTIQRTEQRDSAMYRCASSLHRDRGYNEQFFGPGTRLTVL.

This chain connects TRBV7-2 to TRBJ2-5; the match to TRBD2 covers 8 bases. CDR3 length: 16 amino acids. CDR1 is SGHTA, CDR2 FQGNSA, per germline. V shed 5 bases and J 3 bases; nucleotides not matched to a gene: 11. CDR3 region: CASSLLPTAGEETQYF. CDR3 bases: TGTGCCAGCAGCCTACTCCCCACAGCGGGGGAAGAGACCCAGTACTTC.

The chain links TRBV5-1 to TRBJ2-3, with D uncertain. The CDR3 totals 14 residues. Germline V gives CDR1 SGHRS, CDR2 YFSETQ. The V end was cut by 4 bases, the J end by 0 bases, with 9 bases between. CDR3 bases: TGCGCCAGCAGCCCCTACGGTAGCACAGATACGCAGTATTTT. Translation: CASSPYGSTDTQYF.

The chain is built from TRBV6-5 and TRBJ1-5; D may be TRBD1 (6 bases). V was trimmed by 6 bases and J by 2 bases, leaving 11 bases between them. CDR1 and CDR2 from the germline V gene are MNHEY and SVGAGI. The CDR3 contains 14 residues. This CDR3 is CASRYRQGNQPQHF. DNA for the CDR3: TGTGCCAGCAGATACAGACAGGGCAATCAGCCCCAGCATTTT.

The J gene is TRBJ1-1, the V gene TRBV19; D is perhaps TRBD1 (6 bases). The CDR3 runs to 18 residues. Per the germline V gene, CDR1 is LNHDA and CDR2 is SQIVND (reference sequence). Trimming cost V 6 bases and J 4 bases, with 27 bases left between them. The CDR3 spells CASSLQGFGYPSGTEAFF. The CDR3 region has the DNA TGTGCCAGTAGCCTACAGGGATTCGGCTATCCCTCGGGCACTGAAGCTTTCTTT.

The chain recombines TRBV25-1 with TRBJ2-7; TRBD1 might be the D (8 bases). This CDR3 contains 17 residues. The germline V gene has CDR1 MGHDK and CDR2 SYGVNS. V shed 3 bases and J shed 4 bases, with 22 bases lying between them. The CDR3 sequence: CASSDLGQGASGYEQYF. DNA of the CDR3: TGTGCCAGCAGTGACCTCGGGCAGGGGGCTAGCGGTTACGAGCAGTACTTC.

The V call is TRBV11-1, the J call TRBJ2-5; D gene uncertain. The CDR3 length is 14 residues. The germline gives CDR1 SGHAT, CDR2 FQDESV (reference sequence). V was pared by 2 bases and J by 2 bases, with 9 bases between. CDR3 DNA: TGTGCCAGCAGCTTAAGCCAGGTTCAAGAGACCCAGTACTTC. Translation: CASSLSQVQETQYF.

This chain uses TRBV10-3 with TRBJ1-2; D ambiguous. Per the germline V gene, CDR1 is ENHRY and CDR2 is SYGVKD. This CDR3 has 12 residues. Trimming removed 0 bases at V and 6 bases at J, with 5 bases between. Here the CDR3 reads CAISESADGYTF. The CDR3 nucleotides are TGTGCCATCAGTGAGTCGGCAGATGGCTACACCTTC.

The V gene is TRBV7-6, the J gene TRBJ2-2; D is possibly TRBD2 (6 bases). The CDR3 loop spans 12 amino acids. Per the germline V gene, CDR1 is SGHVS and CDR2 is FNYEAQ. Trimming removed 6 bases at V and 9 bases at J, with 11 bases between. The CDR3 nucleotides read TGTGCCAGCAGTGGAGGGCTAAGGGAGCTGTTTTTT. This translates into CASSGGLRELFF. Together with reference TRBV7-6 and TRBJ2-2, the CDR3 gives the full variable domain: GAGVSQSPRYKVTKRGQDVALRCDPISGHVSLYWYRQALGQGPEFLTYFNYEAQQDKSGLPNDRFSAERPEGSISTLTIQRTEQRDSAMYRCASSGGLRELFFGEGSRLTVL.

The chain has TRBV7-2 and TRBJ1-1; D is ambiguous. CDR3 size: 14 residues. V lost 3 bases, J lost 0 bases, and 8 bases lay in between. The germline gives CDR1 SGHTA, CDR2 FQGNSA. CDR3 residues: CASSFNKMNTEAFF. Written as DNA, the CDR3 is TGTGCCAGCAGCTTTAACAAAATGAACACTGAAGCTTTCTTT.

The CDR3 DNA follows: TGTGCCAGCAGCCCGACTAGCGGGGCGAGGACCAACGTCCTGACTTTC. Translated, it gives CASSPTSGARTNVLTF. V gene TRBV9 combines with J gene TRBJ2-6, with 11 positions matching TRBD2. CDR3 length: 16 amino acids. The V gene's germline CDR1 is SGDLS and CDR2 YYNGEE. Trimming took 4 bases from V and 8 from J; bases not matched to a gene: 8.

The CDR3 region has the DNA TGTGCCAGCAGAGAGGGTAGTTACACCGGGGAGCTGTTTTTT. The encoded protein is CASREGSYTGELFF. The rearrangement joins TRBV6-6 to TRBJ2-2, with TRBD2 as a possible D gene (5 bases). V lost 6 bases to trimming and J lost 3 bases, with 11 bases between them. The CDR3 loop spans 14 amino acids. Germline V gene lookup returns CDR1 MNHNY and CDR2 SVGAGI (reference sequence).

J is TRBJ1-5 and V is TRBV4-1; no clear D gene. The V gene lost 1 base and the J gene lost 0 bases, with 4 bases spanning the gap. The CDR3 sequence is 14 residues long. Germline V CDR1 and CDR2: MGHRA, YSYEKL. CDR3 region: CASSQGDSNQPQHF. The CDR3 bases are TGCGCCAGCAGCCAAGGAGATAGCAATCAGCCCCAGCATTTT.

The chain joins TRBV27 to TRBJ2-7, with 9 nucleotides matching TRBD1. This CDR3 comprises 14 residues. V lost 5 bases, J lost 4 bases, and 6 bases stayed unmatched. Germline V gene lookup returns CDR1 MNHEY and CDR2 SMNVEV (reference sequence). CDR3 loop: CASSGTGSGYEQYF. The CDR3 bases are TGTGCCAGCAGTGGGACAGGGTCGGGGTACGAGCAGTACTTC.

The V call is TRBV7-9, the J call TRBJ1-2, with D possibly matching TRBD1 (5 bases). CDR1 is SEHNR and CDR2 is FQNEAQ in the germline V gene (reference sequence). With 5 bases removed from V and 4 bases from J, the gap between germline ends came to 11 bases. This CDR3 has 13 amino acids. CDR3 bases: TGTGCCAGCAGCCGAGACAGTCTCTATGGCTACACCTTC. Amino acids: CASSRDSLYGYTF.

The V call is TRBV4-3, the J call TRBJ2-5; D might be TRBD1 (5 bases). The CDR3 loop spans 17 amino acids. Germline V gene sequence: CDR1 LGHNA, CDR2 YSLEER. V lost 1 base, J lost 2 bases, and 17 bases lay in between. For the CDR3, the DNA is TGCGCCAGCAGCCAAGGGGGCCGGTGGGCAGCGCAAGAGACCCAGTACTTC. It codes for CASSQGGRWAAQETQYF.